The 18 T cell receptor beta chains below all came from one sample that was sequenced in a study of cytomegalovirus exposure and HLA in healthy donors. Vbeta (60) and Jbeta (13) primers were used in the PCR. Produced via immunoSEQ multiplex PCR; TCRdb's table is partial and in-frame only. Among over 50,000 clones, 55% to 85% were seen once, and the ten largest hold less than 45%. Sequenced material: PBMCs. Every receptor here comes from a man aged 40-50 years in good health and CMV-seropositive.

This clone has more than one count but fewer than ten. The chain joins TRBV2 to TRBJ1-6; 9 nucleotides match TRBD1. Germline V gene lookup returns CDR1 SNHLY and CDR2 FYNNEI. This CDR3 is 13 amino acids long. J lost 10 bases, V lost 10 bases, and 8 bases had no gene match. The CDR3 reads CATHSTGGSPLHF. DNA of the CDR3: TGTGCCACTCATTCCACAGGGGGCTCACCCCTCCACTTT.

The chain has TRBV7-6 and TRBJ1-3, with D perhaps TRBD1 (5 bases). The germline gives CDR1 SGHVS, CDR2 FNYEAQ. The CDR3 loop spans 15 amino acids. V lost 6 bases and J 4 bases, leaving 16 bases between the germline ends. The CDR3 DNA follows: TGTGCCAGCAGTTCTGCGGGGGTCGGCGGAAACACCATATATTTT. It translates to CASSSAGVGGNTIYF.

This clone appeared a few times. The CDR3 bases are TGCGCCAGCAGCCAAGCAGGGGCGAACGGTAACTATGGCTACACCTTC. Amino acid sequence: CASSQAGANGNYGYTF. V is TRBV4-3 and J is TRBJ1-2; possible D gene TRBD1, 6 bases. The germline gives CDR1 LGHNA, CDR2 YSLEER. The CDR3 sequence is 16 residues long. The V and J ends lost 1 base and 1 base respectively, with 13 bases between them.

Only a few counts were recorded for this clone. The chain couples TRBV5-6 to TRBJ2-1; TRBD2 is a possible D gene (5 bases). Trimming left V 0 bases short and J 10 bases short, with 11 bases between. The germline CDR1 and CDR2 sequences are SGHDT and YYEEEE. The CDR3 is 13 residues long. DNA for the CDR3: TGTGCCAGCAGCTTGGGCCTAGCCTGGGAGCAGTTCTTC. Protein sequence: CASSLGLAWEQFF.

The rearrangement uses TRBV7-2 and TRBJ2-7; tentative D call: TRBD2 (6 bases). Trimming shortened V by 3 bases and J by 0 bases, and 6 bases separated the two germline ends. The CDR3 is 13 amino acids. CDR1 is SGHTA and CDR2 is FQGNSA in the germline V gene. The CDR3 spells CASSLRGSYEQYF. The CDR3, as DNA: TGTGCCAGCAGCTTGCGGGGCTCCTACGAGCAGTACTTC.

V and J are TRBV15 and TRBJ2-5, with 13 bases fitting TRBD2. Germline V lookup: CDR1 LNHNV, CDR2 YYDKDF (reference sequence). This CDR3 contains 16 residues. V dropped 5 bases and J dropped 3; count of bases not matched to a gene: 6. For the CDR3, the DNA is TGTGCCACCAGCCTCGGACTAGCGGGGGCCAAAGAGACCCAGTACTTC. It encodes CATSLGLAGAKETQYF.

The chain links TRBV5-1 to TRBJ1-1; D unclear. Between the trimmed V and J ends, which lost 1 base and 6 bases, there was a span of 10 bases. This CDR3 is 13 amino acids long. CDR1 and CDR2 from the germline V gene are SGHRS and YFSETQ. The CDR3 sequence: CASSLLPRAEAFF. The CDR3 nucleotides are TGCGCCAGCAGCTTGTTACCCCGCGCTGAAGCTTTCTTT.

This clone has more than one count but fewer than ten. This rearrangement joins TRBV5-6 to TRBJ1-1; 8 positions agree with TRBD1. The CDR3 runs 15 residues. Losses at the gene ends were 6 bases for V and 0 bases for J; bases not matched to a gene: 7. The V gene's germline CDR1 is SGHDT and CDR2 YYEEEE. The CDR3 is CASILRTGMNTEAFF. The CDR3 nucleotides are TGTGCCAGCATCCTGCGGACAGGGATGAACACTGAAGCTTTCTTT.

The chain's CDR3 is CASRPRTGAYEQYF. CDR3 DNA sequence: TGTGCCAGTCGACCTCGGACAGGGGCCTACGAGCAGTACTTC. The chain uses TRBV19 and TRBJ2-7, with 9 nucleotides matching TRBD1. V gave up 8 bases and J gave up 2 bases; unmatched junction bases: 7. The CDR3 contains 14 residues. The germline gives CDR1 LNHDA, CDR2 SQIVND (reference sequence).

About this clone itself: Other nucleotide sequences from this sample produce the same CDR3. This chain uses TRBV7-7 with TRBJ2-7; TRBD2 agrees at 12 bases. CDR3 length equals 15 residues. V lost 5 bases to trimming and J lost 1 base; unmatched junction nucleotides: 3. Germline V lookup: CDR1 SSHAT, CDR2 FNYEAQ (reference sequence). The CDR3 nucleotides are TGTGCCAGCAGCCCCCTAGCGGGGGGGTCCTACGAGCAGTACTTC. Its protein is CASSPLAGGSYEQYF.

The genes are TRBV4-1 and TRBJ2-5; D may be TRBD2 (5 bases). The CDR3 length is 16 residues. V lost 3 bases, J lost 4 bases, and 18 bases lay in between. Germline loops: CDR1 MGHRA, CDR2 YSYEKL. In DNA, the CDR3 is TGCGCCAGCAGCCAGAGCATTCTAGCATCTGGAGAGACCCAGTACTTC. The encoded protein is CASSQSILASGETQYF.

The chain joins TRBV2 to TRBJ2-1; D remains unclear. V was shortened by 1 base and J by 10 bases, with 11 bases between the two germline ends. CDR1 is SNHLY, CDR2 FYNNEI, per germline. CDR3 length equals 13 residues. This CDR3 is CASSEEVTREQFF. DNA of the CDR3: TGTGCCAGCAGTGAAGAGGTGACTCGGGAGCAGTTCTTC.

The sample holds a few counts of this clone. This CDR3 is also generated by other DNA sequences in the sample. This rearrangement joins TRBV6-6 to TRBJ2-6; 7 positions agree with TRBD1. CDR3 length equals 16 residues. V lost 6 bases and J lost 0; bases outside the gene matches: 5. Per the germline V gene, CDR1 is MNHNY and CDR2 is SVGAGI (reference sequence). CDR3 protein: CASRTGTHSGANVLTF. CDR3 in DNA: TGTGCCAGCAGGACAGGGACCCACTCTGGGGCCAACGTCCTGACTTTC.

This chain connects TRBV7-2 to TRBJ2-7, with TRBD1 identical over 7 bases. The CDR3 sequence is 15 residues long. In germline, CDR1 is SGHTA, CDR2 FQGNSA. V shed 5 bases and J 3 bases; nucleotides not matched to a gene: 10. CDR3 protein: CASSKQGTDFYEQYF. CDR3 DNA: TGTGCCAGCAGCAAACAGGGGACCGACTTCTACGAGCAGTACTTC.

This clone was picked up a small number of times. The CDR3 is CASSWGQGYEQYF. The CDR3, as DNA: TGTGCCAGCAGTTGGGGACAGGGCTACGAGCAGTACTTC. V is TRBV6-5 and J is TRBJ2-7, with 9 bases matching TRBD1. The germline V gene encodes CDR1 MNHEY and CDR2 SVGAGI. J gave up 3 bases and V 4 bases, and 1 base lay outside the gene matches. The CDR3 consists of 13 residues.

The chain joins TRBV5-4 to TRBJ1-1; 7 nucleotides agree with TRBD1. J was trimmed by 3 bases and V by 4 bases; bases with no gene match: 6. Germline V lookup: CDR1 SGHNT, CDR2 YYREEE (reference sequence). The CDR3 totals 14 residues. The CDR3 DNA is TGTGCCAGCAGCCTGGACAGGTTAGACACTGAAGCTTTCTTT. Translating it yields CASSLDRLDTEAFF.

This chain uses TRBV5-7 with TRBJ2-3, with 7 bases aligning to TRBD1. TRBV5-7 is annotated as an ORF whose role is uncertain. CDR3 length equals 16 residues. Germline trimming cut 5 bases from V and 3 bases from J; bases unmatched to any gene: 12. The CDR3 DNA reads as TGTGCCAGCAGTCAACGCAGGGGGTGTATAACAGATACGCAGTATTTT. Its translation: CASSQRRGCITDTQYF.

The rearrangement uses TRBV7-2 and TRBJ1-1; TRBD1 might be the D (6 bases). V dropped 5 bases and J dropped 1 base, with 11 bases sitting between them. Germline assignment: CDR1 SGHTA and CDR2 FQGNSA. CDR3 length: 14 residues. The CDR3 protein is CASSPQGRNTEAFF. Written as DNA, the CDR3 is TGTGCCAGCAGCCCCCAGGGGCGGAACACTGAAGCTTTCTTT.